This T cell receptor beta chain was profiled in a study of cytomegalovirus exposure and HLA in healthy donors. Study-wide points: In an earlier analysis, productive rearrangement rates for most beta V segments clustered near 87% or 30%. Immune exposure data for these donors was limited to CMV serostatus. Later genetic work tied a missense DCLRE1C variant to beta-chain V and J trimming.

As concerns this clone: Its antigen is not known.

The donors (healthy individuals) were bone marrow donors. Primers: 60 Vbeta forward and 13 Jbeta reverse. Here immunoSEQ multiplex PCR was the method, and the copy in TCRdb shows in-frame clones only, minus some. The sample carries 95,000 to 150,000 clones, roughly 80% recorded once. J lost 8 bases, V lost 2 bases, and 9 bases had no gene match. The length of the CDR3 is 16 residues. Germline CDR1 and CDR2: ENHRY and SYGVKD. This TCR was recovered from a man between 45 and 60 years old in good health and CMV-seronegative. The sequenced sample was PBMCs. This chain links TRBV10-3 with TRBJ1-4, with 9 bases lining up with TRBD1. CDR3 sequence (DNA): TGTGCCATCAGTGAGGACCTCCCGGGACAGGGCGAAAAACTGTTTTTT. It encodes CAISEDLPGQGEKLFF.